This TCR beta chain was obtained from a study of PD-1 blockade in classical Hodgkin lymphoma. Sequencing used immunoSEQ multiplex PCR; TCRdb keeps in-frame clones, though not all of them. The sample lists 35,000 to 45,000 clones; roughly two thirds were seen once. The study, taken as a whole, reports: Exclusion was the outcome for patients who began nivolumab under 1 year after ASCT.

V was clipped by 0 bases and J by 4 bases, with 7 bases between them. Germline-derived CDR1 and CDR2 are SGDLS and YYNGEE. CDR3 length: 13 residues. Concerning this clone: As yet, its antigen is unknown.

Exposure to brentuximab vedotin varied, and each patient had relapsed following autologous stem cell transplantation. Specimen: peripheral blood mononuclear cells (PBMCs), collected before the second cycle of nivolumab. The receptor was derived from a human donor with classical Hodgkin lymphoma. The chain is built from TRBV9 and TRBJ1-1; tentatively, D is TRBD1 (5 bases). The CDR3 sequence is CASSVDRGTEAFF. The CDR3 DNA reads as TGTGCCAGCAGCGTAGATAGGGGCACTGAAGCTTTCTTT.